Below, 11 T cell receptor beta chains from the same sample are listed, as sequenced in a study of control samples from healthy donors and cancer patients. Measured with immunoSEQ multiplex PCR; TCRdb has only the in-frame clones, and not every one. The top ten clones hold about 12% of a sample with about 160,000 clones, around nine tenths of them seen once. Sequencing input: blood. These receptors were obtained from a man aged 30 to 39 in good health.

This clone was seen once. V is TRBV4-3 and J is TRBJ1-6, with D perhaps matching TRBD1 (5 bases). The CDR3 contains 17 residues. V lost 1 base, J lost 0 bases, and 10 bases lay in between. The germline V gene has CDR1 LGHNA and CDR2 YSLEER. The CDR3 here is CASSQVDSSSYNSPLHF. The CDR3, as DNA: TGCGCCAGCAGCCAAGTAGACAGTAGCTCCTATAATTCACCCCTCCACTTT.

The CDR3 region is CASSYGDTQYF. CDR3 coding DNA: TGTGCCAGCAGTTACGGGGATACGCAGTATTTT. The genes are TRBV6-2 or TRBV6-3 and TRBJ2-3; D is undetermined. Germline values: CDR1 MNHEY, CDR2 SVGEGT. The CDR3 covers 11 residues. V was trimmed by 2 bases and J by 6 bases, leaving 3 bases between them.

The J gene is TRBJ1-5, the V gene TRBV6-1; no definite D call. Germline V lookup: CDR1 MNHNS, CDR2 SASEGT. Trimming removed 1 base from V and 3 bases from J, with 7 bases in between. The CDR3 totals 14 residues. CDR3 region: CASSEGSPNQPQHF. The CDR3 coding sequence is TGTGCCAGCAGTGAAGGAAGTCCCAATCAGCCCCAGCATTTT.

CDR3 coding DNA: TGTGCCAGCAGGCACCGGGACAGGGGGGTCGGCTACACCTTC. Protein product: CASRHRDRGVGYTF. The rearrangement uses TRBV6-5 and TRBJ1-2; 11 bases match TRBD1. This CDR3 has 14 amino acids. The ends lost 6 bases at V and 8 bases at J; junction bases unmatched: 8. The germline CDR1 and CDR2 sequences are MNHEY and SVGAGI.

The J gene is TRBJ2-1, the V gene TRBV18; D might be TRBD2 (6 bases). The V end lost 8 bases, the J end lost 7 bases, and 9 bases lay between the germline ends. The CDR3 covers 11 residues. Germline V gene lookup returns CDR1 KGHSH and CDR2 LQKENI. DNA for the CDR3: TGTGCCAGCGGGGGGAGGAATGAGCAGTTCTTC. Protein sequence: CASGGRNEQFF.

This rearrangement joins TRBV6-2 or TRBV6-3 to TRBJ2-7, with 7 bases lining up with TRBD2. This CDR3 is built from 14 residues. The V segment lost 0 bases and the J segment 5 bases; nucleotides outside the gene matches: 4. Germline V lookup: CDR1 MNHEY, CDR2 SVGEGT. CDR3 bases: TGTGCCAGCAGTTACTCGAGGGAGGGCAACGAGCAGTACTTC. Protein sequence: CASSYSREGNEQYF.

This chain uses TRBV19 with TRBJ2-3; D unresolved. This CDR3 is built from 14 residues. The V end lost 7 bases, the J end lost 3 bases, and 14 bases lay between the germline ends. Germline CDR1 LNHDA, CDR2 SQIVND (reference sequence). The CDR3: CASTVVLGTDTQYF. CDR3 sequence (DNA): TGTGCCAGTACGGTAGTCCTCGGTACAGATACGCAGTATTTT.

The chain uses TRBV5-4 and TRBJ1-4; unclear D gene. Trimming removed 0 bases at V and 8 bases at J, with 11 bases between. CDR1 and CDR2 (germline): SGHNT, YYREEE (reference sequence). This CDR3 has 14 amino acids. The CDR3 bases are TGTGCCAGCAGCTTGGGTGGCAGCAACGAAAAACTGTTTTTT. Encoded protein: CASSLGGSNEKLFF.

The gene calls are TRBV18 and TRBJ2-3; TRBD1 or TRBD2 may be the D gene (5 bases each). Trimming stripped 6 bases from V and 5 bases from J, with 12 bases between. The germline gives CDR1 KGHSH, CDR2 LQKENI. The CDR3 contains 13 residues. Here the CDR3 reads CASSRDRKDTQYF. DNA for the CDR3: TGTGCCAGCTCCCGGGACCGCAAAGATACGCAGTATTTT.

This rearrangement joins TRBV12-3 or TRBV12-4 to TRBJ2-3; D is ambiguous. Trimming took off 3 bases at V and 0 bases at J, with 4 bases between the two ends. The CDR3 loop spans 13 amino acids. The CDR3 sequence is CASSFRSTDTQYF. In DNA, the CDR3 is TGTGCCAGCAGTTTCAGAAGCACAGATACGCAGTATTTT.

The V and J genes are TRBV6-2 or TRBV6-3 and TRBJ2-1; D ambiguous. V lost 0 bases and J 6 bases, leaving 21 bases between the germline ends. The CDR3 runs 18 residues. Germline V gene data show CDR1 as MNHEY and CDR2 as SVGEGT. CDR3 protein: CASSYSPGGATLPNEQFF. CDR3 sequence (DNA): TGTGCCAGCAGTTACTCCCCAGGCGGCGCAACTCTTCCCAATGAGCAGTTCTTC.